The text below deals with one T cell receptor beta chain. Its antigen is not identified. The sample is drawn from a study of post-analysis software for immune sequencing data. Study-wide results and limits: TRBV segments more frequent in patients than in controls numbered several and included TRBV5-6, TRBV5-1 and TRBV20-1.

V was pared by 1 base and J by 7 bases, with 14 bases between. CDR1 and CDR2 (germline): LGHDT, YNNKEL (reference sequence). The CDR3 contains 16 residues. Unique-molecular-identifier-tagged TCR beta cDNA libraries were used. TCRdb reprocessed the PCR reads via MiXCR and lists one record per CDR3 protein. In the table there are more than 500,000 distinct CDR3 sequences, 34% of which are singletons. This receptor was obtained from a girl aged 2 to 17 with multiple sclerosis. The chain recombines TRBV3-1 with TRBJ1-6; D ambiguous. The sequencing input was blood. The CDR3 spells CASSQGMGRRNSPLHF. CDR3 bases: TGTGCCAGCAGCCAAGGGATGGGGAGACGAAATTCACCCCTCCACTTT.